This entry concerns a single TCR beta chain. How the authors handled the data: Amplification with reference gene primers provided the estimates of nucleated cell counts. Profiled with immunoSEQ multiplex PCR; TCRdb holds only in-frame clones, not every one. V and J calls plus clone size are reproduced from that table; the DNA served to infer D and trimming. The table records fewer than 350,000 clones, around nine tenths of them present only once. The data derive from a study of blood T cell repertoires in COVID-19. This CDR3 contains 13 residues. V lost 2 bases to trimming and J lost 4 bases, with 9 bases between them. Per germline, CDR1 SGHRS and CDR2 YFSETQ.

The chain links TRBV5-1 to TRBJ1-1; no firm D call. The sample taken for sequencing was peripheral blood. The source of this sequence is a woman aged 25 to 45 with COVID-19, enrolled during active disease. The CDR3 sequence is CASSFWGATEAFF. DNA for the CDR3: TGCGCCAGCAGCTTTTGGGGAGCCACTGAAGCTTTCTTT.